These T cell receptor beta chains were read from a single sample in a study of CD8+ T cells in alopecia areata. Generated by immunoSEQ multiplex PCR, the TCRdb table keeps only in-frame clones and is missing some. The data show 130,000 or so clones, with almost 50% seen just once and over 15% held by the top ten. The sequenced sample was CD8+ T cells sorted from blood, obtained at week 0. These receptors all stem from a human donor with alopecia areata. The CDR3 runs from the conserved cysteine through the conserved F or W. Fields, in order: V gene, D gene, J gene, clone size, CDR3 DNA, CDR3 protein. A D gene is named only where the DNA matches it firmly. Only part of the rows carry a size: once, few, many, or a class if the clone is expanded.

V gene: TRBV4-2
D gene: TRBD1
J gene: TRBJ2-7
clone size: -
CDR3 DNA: TGTGCCAGCAGCCAGTGGGACAGGAGCTCCTACGAGCAGTACTTC
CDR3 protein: CASSQWDRSSYEQYF

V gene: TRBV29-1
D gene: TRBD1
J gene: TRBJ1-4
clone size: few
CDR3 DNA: TGCAGCGTTTGGACAGGTTTCATGTTTTTT
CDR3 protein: CSVWTGFMFF

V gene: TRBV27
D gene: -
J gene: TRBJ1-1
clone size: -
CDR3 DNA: TGTGCCAGCAGTTTAAACATTCGAAACACTGAAGCTTTCTTT
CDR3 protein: CASSLNIRNTEAFF

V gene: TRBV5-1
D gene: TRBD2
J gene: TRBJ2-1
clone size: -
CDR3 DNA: TGCGCCAGCGGCACTAGCGACGGGTACAATGAGCAGTTCTTC
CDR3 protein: CASGTSDGYNEQFF

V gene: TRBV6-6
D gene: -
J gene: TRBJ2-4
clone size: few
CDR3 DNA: TGTGCCACCCGGGGTGCATGGGGGATGGGGAAAAACATTCAGTACTTC
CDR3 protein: CATRGAWGMGKNIQYF

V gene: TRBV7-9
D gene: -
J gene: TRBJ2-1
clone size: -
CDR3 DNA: TGTGCCAGCAGCTTATTATGGGATGAGCAGTTCTTC
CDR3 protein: CASSLLWDEQFF

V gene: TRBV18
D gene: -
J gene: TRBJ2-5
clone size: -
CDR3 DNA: TGTGCCAGCTCACCAACCTCCCCCCGTAACCAAGAGACCCAGTACTTC
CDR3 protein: CASSPTSPRNQETQYF

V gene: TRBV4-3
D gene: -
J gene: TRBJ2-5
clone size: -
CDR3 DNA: TGCGCCAGCAGCCCCAGGTCGGGTGCCCCAGAGACCCAGTACTTC
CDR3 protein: CASSPRSGAPETQYF

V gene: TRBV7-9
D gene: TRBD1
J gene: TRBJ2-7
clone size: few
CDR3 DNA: TGTGCCAGCAGCTACCGGACAGGGGGCGACGAGCAGTACTTC
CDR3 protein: CASSYRTGGDEQYF

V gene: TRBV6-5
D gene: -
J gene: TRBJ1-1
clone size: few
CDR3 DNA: TGTGCCAGCAGGCGAGGGGTGAGCACTGAAGCTTTCTTT
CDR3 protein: CASRRGVSTEAFF

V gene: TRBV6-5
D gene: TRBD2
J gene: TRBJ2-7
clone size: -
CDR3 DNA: TGTGCCAGCAGTTCGACTAGCGGAAACTACGAGCAGTACTTC
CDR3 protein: CASSSTSGNYEQYF

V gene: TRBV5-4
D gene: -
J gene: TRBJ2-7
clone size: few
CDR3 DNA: TGTGCCAGCAGCACTAAGGACAGCTACGAGCAGTACTTC
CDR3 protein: CASSTKDSYEQYF

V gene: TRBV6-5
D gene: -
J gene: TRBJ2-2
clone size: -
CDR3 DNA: TGTGCCAGCAGGCGGGACACCGGGGAGCTGTTTTTT
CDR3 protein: CASRRDTGELFF

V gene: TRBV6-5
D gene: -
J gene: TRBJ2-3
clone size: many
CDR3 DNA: TGTGCCAGCAGTTATACGGACACCACAGATACGCAGTATTTT
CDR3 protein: CASSYTDTTDTQYF

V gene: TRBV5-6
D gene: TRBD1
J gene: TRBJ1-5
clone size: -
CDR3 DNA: TGTGCCAGCAGCTGGGGGACAGAAGAGCGTCAGCCCCAGCATTTT
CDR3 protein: CASSWGTEERQPQHF

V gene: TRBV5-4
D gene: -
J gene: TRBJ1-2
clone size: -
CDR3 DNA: TGTGCCAGCAGCAGCCCCCATGGGGATGGCTACACCTTC
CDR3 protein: CASSSPHGDGYTF

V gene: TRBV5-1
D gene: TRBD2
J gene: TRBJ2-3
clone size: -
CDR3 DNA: TGCGCCAGCAGCTTGGGGACTAGCGGGGGATCCACAGATACGCAGTATTTT
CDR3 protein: CASSLGTSGGSTDTQYF

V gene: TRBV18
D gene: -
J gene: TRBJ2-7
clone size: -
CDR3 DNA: TGTGCCACCGCCCGCAGGGGCCTTGAGCAGTACTTC
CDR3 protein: CATARRGLEQYF

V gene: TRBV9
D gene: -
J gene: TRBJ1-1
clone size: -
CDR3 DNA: TGTGCCAGCAGCCCAGGGGCCGATGGGACTGAAGCTTTCTTT
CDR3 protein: CASSPGADGTEAFF

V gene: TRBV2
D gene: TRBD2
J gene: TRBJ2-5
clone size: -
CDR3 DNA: TGTGCCAGCAGCGGGACTAGCGGGGGAGAGACCCAGTACTTC
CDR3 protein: CASSGTSGGETQYF

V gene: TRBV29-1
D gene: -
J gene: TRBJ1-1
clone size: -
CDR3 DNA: TGCAGCGTTGAAAACGGAAACACTGAAGCTTTCTTT
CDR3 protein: CSVENGNTEAFF

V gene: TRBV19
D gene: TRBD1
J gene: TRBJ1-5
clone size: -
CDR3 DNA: TGTGCCAGTAGTGTAGACAGGGTTGGCAATCAGCCCCAGCATTTT
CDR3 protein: CASSVDRVGNQPQHF

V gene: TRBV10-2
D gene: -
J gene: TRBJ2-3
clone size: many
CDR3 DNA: TGCGCCAGCGTGGAGGTTGCTAGCACAGATACGCAGTATTTT
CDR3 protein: CASVEVASTDTQYF

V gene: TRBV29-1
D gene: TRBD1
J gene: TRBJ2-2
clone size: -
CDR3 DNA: TGCAGCGTTGGCCGGGACAGGCGGACCGGGGAGCTGTTTTTT
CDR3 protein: CSVGRDRRTGELFF

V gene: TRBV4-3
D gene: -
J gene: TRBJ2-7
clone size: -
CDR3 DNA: TGCGCCAGCAGCCCCGTCATGGGCCCGAGGGAGCAGTACTTC
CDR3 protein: CASSPVMGPREQYF

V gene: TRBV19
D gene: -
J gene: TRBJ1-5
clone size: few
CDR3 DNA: TGTGCCAGTAATTATGGGCTCACGGCCGACCAGCCCCAGCATTTT
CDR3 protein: CASNYGLTADQPQHF

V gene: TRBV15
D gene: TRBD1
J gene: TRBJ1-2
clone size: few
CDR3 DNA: TGTGCCACCAGCAGGAGCCGACAGGGCCCAGAAGGCTTC
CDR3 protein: CATSRSRQGPEGF

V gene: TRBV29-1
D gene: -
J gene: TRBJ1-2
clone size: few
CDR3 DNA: TGCAGCGTTGGTGGGGGGGCCCACATTAACTATGGCTACACCTTC
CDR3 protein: CSVGGGAHINYGYTF

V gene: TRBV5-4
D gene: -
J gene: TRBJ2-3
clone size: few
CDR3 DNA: TGTGCCAGCAGCTTGGAGGGGTACACAGATACGCAGTATTTT
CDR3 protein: CASSLEGYTDTQYF

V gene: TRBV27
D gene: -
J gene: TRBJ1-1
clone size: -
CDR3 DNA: TGTGCCAGCAGTTTTGAGACTGGGGACACTGAAGCCTTCTTT
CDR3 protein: CASSFETGDTEAFF

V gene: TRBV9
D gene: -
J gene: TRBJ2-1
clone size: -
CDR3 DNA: TGTGCCAGCAGCGTAGAGGGGGGCCGTAATGAGCAGTTCTTC
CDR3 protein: CASSVEGGRNEQFF

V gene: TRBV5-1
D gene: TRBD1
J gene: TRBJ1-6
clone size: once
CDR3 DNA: TGCGCCAGCAGCTTGGACACAGGGGGGAATTCACCCCTCCACTTT
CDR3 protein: CASSLDTGGNSPLHF

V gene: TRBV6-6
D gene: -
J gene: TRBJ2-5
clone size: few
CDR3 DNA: TGTGCCAGCAGTTACGGGGACATCCAGGAGACCCAGTACTTC
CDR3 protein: CASSYGDIQETQYF

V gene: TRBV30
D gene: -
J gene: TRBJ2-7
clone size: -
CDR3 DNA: TGTGCCTGGAGTGCCGGCCCGGGCTACGAGCAGTACTTC
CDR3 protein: CAWSAGPGYEQYF

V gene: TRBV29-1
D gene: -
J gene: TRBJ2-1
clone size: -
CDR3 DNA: TGCAGCGTTGACTACATCAGCTCCTACAATGAGCAGTTCTTC
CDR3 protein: CSVDYISSYNEQFF

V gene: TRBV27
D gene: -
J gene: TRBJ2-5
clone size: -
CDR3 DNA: TGTGCCAGCAGTTCCCGGGATTGGGGAGAGACCCAGTACTTC
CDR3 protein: CASSSRDWGETQYF

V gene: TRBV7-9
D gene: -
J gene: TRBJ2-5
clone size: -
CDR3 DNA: TGTGCCAGCAGCACCACAGAGAGGGAGACCCAGTACTTC
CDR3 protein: CASSTTERETQYF

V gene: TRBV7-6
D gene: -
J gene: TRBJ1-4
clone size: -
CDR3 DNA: TGTGCCAGCAGCTTAAGGCTGGGCGAAAAACTGTTTTTT
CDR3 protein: CASSLRLGEKLFF

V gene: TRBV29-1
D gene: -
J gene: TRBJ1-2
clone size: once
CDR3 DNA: TGCAGCGTCCTACAGACAAACTATGGCTACACCTTC
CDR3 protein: CSVLQTNYGYTF

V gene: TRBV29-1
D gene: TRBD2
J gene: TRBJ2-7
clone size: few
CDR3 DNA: TGCAGCGCGTCGGGGGAGGGAACTGACGAGCAGTACTTC
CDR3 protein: CSASGEGTDEQYF

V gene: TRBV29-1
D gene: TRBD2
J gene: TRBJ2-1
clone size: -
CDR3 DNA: TGCAGCGTTGAATCCCCACTAGCGGGGGGTAACAATGAGCAGTTCTTC
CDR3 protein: CSVESPLAGGNNEQFF

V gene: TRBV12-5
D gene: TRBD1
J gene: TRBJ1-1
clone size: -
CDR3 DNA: TGTGCTAGTGGTTACAGGGGAAGGGACACTGAAGCTTTCTTT
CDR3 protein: CASGYRGRDTEAFF

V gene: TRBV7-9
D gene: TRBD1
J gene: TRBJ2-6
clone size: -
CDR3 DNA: TGTGCCAGCACCCGGACAGGGAACGGGGCCAACGTCCTGACTTTC
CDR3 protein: CASTRTGNGANVLTF

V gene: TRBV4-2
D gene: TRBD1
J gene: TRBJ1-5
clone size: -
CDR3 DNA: TGTGCCAGCAGCCACGACAGGGTTCAGCCCCAGCATTTT
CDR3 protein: CASSHDRVQPQHF

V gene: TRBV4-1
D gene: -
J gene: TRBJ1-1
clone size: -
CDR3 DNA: TGCGCCAGCAGTCTCAGGGGTGGCACTGAAGCTTTCTTT
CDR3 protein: CASSLRGGTEAFF

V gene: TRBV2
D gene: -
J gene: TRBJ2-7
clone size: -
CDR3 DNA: TGTGCCAGCAGGGACAGAAGCTACGAGCAGTACTTC
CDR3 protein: CASRDRSYEQYF

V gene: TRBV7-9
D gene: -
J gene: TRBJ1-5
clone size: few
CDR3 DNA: TGTGCCAGCAGCGAAGACGGCTTCAATCAGCCCCAGCATTTT
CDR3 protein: CASSEDGFNQPQHF

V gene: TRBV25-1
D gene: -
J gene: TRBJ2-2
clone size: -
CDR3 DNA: TGTGCCAGCAGTGAATCGGGGAGAAACACCGGGGAGCTGTTTTTT
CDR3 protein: CASSESGRNTGELFF

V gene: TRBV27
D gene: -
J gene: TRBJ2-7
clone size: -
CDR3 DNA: TGTGCCAGCAGTTCTCGGACCGAGTCCTACGAGCAGTACTTC
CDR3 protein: CASSSRTESYEQYF

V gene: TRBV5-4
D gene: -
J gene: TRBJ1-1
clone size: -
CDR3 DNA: TGTGCCAGCAGCGCCAGGGACACTGAAGCTTTCTTT
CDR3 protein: CASSARDTEAFF

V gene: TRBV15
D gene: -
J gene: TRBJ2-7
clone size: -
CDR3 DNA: TGTGCCACCAGCCCCTCCGGGACACCCTCCTACGAGCAGTACTTC
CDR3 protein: CATSPSGTPSYEQYF

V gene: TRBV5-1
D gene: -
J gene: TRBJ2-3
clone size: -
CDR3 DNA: TGCGCCAGCAGCTCACAGGGCCCAGATACGCAGTATTTT
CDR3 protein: CASSSQGPDTQYF

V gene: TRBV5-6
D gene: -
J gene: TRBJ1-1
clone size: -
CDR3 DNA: TGTGCCAGCAGCTCCCCCCCGAAGACTGAAGCTTTCTTT
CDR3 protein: CASSSPPKTEAFF

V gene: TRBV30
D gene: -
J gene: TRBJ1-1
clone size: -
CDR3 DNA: TGTGCCTGGAGTGACGGTTGGGACGGGAACACTGAAGCTTTCTTT
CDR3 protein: CAWSDGWDGNTEAFF

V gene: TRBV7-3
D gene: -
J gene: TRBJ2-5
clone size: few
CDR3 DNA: TGTGCCAGCAGCAGAGGGACGGGGTACCAAGAGACCCAGTACTTC
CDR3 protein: CASSRGTGYQETQYF